This T cell receptor beta chain appears in the sequencing data of a study of CD8+ T cells in alopecia areata. Points from the study as a whole: Association of baseline CD8+ expansion with response is uncertain owing to one nonresponder.

The treatment denotes: oral pan-JAK inhibitor, 5-10 mg twice daily. It was cDNA, reverse transcribed from extracted RNA, that served as the sequencing template. The repertoire was sequenced with immunoSEQ multiplex PCR; TCRdb's copy has only in-frame clones and lacks some. The table has 190,000 or so clones, about 60% seen once; the top ten hold around 12%. This clone showed up just a few times. What it binds is unknown. V lost 5 bases to trimming and J lost 7 bases, with 17 bases between them. CDR1 and CDR2 (germline): PRHDT, FYEKMQ (reference sequence). This CDR3 spans 14 amino acids. Sequences were derived from CD8+ T cells sorted from blood, sampled at week 24, from a patient treated with tofacitinib. This receptor was taken from a human donor with alopecia areata. The chain recombines TRBV13 with TRBJ2-5; unclear D gene. CDR3 protein: CASSPTTGLGTQYF. The CDR3 DNA is TGTGCCAGCAGCCCTACGACGGGTCTGGGGACCCAGTACTTC. Combining the CDR3 with reference TRBV13 and TRBJ2-5 gives the whole variable domain AAGVIQSPRHLIKEKRETATLKCYPIPRHDTVYWYQQGPGQDPQFLISFYEKMQSDKGSIPDRFSAQQFSDYHSELNMSSLELGDSALYFCASSPTTGLGTQYFGPGTRLLVL.